Included here is one T cell receptor (beta chain) sequence, with context. Its antigen is not known. Trimming pared 5 bases from V and 4 bases from J, leaving 14 bases between. CDR1 and CDR2 from the germline V gene are SGHVS and FQNEAQ. The CDR3 spans 15 residues. The sample belongs to a study of follicular helper T cells after annual influenza vaccination. Findings and caveats of the study: Undersampling of larger non-cTfh compartments could not be excluded. Plasmablast frequency change correlated with clonality change in ICOS+CD38+ cTfh. Just about 9.5-20% of cells analyzed had recovered productive TCRB sequences.

Time point given: 2015-2016 season, pre-vaccination. Vaccine contraindications, substance abuse, HIV/AIDS, active malignancy and active illness excluded donors. Clones were read by immunoSEQ multiplex PCR, and TCRdb kept only the in-frame ones, dropping some. Of under 8,500 clones in the sample, about 81% were seen once. The rearrangement links TRBV7-8 to TRBJ2-2, with D tentatively TRBD1 (6 bases). The source of this sequence is an adult who received the influenza vaccine. Here the sequenced sample was CXCR5- memory CD4+ T cells sorted from blood, taken on the day of influenza vaccination. For the CDR3, the DNA is TGTGCCAGCAGCGCGATTACAGGGCGCACCGGGGAGCTGTTTTTT. It specifies CASSAITGRTGELFF.